These T cell receptor beta chains were read from a single sample in a study of T cells after yellow fever vaccination. MiXCR, applied by TCRdb to the 5' RACE reads, yields one record per CDR3 protein. The sample consists of about 300,000 distinct CDR3 sequences, roughly 4% of them appearing once. The input for sequencing was PBMCs, taken 5 days after the yellow fever booster vaccination. The receptors were gathered from a man between 18 and 35 years old who received the YFV17D yellow fever vaccine. Each CDR3 is given with its conserved first and last residue. The D gene is left open where the match is weak. A row's size may be missing; if present it is once, few, many or a size class.

V: TRBV4-1
D: NA
J: TRBJ1-2
size: many
DNA: TGCGCCAGCAGCGACACACCGAGACGGAGAACTAACTATGGCTACACCTTC
CDR3: CASSDTPRRRTNYGYTF

V: TRBV4-1
D: NA
J: TRBJ2-7
size: many
DNA: TGCGCCAGCAGCCAAGAACGGCGGGGGCCCCCAGCGGTCAAGCAGTACTTC
CDR3: CASSQERRGPPAVKQYF

V: TRBV4-1
D: NA
J: TRBJ2-5
size: many
DNA: TGCGCCAGCAGCCAAGGGGTACTAGAGACCCAGTACTTC
CDR3: CASSQGVLETQYF

V: TRBV7-8
D: NA
J: TRBJ2-2
size: many
DNA: TGTGCCAGCAGCTTAAGACAGATTAACACCGGGGAGCTGTTTTTT
CDR3: CASSLRQINTGELFF

V: TRBV4-3
D: TRBD1
J: TRBJ1-6
size: few
DNA: TGCGCCAGCAGCCAAGATGGGGGACAGGGCTCACCCCTCCACTTT
CDR3: CASSQDGGQGSPLHF

V: TRBV7-2
D: NA
J: TRBJ1-1
size: NA
DNA: TGTGCCAGCAGCTCATTTGAGTTGAACACTGAAGCTTTCTTT
CDR3: CASSSFELNTEAFF

V: TRBV7-3
D: TRBD1
J: TRBJ1-2
size: NA
DNA: TGTGCCAGCAGCTCCGGGACAGGGGTGGGTGGCTACACCTTC
CDR3: CASSSGTGVGGYTF

V: TRBV20-1
D: NA
J: TRBJ1-2
size: few
DNA: NA
CDR3: CSARDGRDSSSGYTF

V: TRBV7-2
D: TRBD1
J: TRBJ1-2
size: few
DNA: TGTGCCAGCAGCTTGACAGGGGGCGCTTCTGGCTACACCTTC
CDR3: CASSLTGGASGYTF

V: TRBV7-2
D: TRBD1
J: TRBJ1-1
size: few
DNA: TGTGCCAGCAGCTTAGGGCCGACAGGGGGATTAGCTTTCTTT
CDR3: CASSLGPTGGLAFF

V: TRBV20-1
D: TRBD2
J: TRBJ2-2
size: NA
DNA: TGCAGTGCTCAAGGACCGGGACTAGCGGGGACCGGGGAGCTGTTTTTT
CDR3: CSAQGPGLAGTGELFF

V: TRBV4-3
D: NA
J: TRBJ1-2
size: NA
DNA: TGCGCCAGCAGCCAAGGGAGCAGGGGATTCTATGGCTACACCTTC
CDR3: CASSQGSRGFYGYTF

V: TRBV6-5
D: TRBD1
J: TRBJ1-1
size: many
DNA: TGTGCCAGCAGCCGGGACAGCACCTTATGGGCTTTCTTT
CDR3: CASSRDSTLWAFF

V: TRBV28
D: NA
J: TRBJ1-2
size: few
DNA: TGTGCCAGCAGTTTAATCTCACCGTCCTATGGCTACACCTTC
CDR3: CASSLISPSYGYTF

V: TRBV7-7
D: NA
J: TRBJ2-3
size: many
DNA: TGTGCTAGCAGCTTAGCGCGGACAGATACGCAGTATTTT
CDR3: CASSLARTDTQYF

V: TRBV5-1
D: TRBD1
J: TRBJ2-1
size: few
DNA: TGCGCCAGCAGCTTGGAGGGACAGGGGACCTACAATGAGCAGTTCTTC
CDR3: CASSLEGQGTYNEQFF

V: TRBV12-3/TRBV12-4
D: NA
J: TRBJ2-6
size: few
DNA: TGTGCCAGCAGTCGGGACGGGAGACGGTCTGGGGCCAACGTCCTGACTTTC
CDR3: CASSRDGRRSGANVLTF

V: TRBV28
D: NA
J: TRBJ1-5
size: few
DNA: TGTGCCAGCATCGAATCCAGAGACCCAAGCAATCAGCCCCAGCATTTT
CDR3: CASIESRDPSNQPQHF

V: TRBV7-9
D: NA
J: TRBJ1-3
size: many
DNA: TGTGCCAGCAGCTTGCTCAGGGCAGGGAGCTCTGGAAACACCATATATTTT
CDR3: CASSLLRAGSSGNTIYF

V: TRBV20-1
D: TRBD1
J: TRBJ2-3
size: many
DNA: TGCAGTCAAACAGGGGCCACCACAGATACGCAGTATTTT
CDR3: CSQTGATTDTQYF

V: TRBV5-5
D: NA
J: TRBJ2-5
size: many
DNA: TGTGCCAGCAGCTTGGACTGGGGGCAAGAGACCCAGTACTTC
CDR3: CASSLDWGQETQYF

V: TRBV4-2
D: NA
J: TRBJ1-2
size: NA
DNA: TGTGCCAGCAGCCAAGAGGCGGGGAAAGGAGGCGCTAACTATGGCTACACCTTC
CDR3: CASSQEAGKGGANYGYTF

V: TRBV6-2/TRBV6-3
D: NA
J: TRBJ2-3
size: many
DNA: TGTGCCAGCAAAGAGGGGGTGCCCCTCACAGATACGCAGTATTTT
CDR3: CASKEGVPLTDTQYF

V: TRBV12-3/TRBV12-4
D: NA
J: TRBJ1-2
size: many
DNA: TGTGCCAGCAGTTTAGCGCGGGCAGGGCCCAACTATGGCTACACCTTC
CDR3: CASSLARAGPNYGYTF

V: TRBV4-2
D: NA
J: TRBJ2-3
size: few
DNA: TGTGCCAGCAGCCAAGATCACGTTCCGACAGATACGCAGTATTTT
CDR3: CASSQDHVPTDTQYF

V: TRBV27
D: TRBD1
J: TRBJ1-6
size: few
DNA: TGTGCCAGCGCGGACAGGAATTCACCCCTCCACTTT
CDR3: CASADRNSPLHF

V: TRBV20-1
D: NA
J: TRBJ1-6
size: NA
DNA: TGCAGTGCTAGACAGGAGAGCTCCTATAATTCACCCCTCCACTTT
CDR3: CSARQESSYNSPLHF

V: TRBV4-3
D: TRBD1
J: TRBJ1-6
size: few
DNA: TGCGCCAGCAGCCAAGGAGTATCAGGGGGGACAGGCGTCTCACCCCTCCACTTT
CDR3: CASSQGVSGGTGVSPLHF

V: TRBV30
D: TRBD1
J: TRBJ1-2
size: few
DNA: TGTGCCTGGAGTACTCCCCGGACAGGGTCAAGAGGCTACACCTTC
CDR3: CAWSTPRTGSRGYTF

V: TRBV12-5
D: NA
J: TRBJ2-4
size: many
DNA: TGTGCTAGTGGTCCCCCCCCGGGGGCCGCAGGGGAAAACATTCAGTACTTC
CDR3: CASGPPPGAAGENIQYF

V: TRBV5-1
D: NA
J: TRBJ2-1
size: few
DNA: TGCGCCAGCAGCTTTCGACTAGGGCCTTACAATGAGCAGTTCTTC
CDR3: CASSFRLGPYNEQFF

V: TRBV6-5
D: NA
J: TRBJ1-2
size: few
DNA: TGTGCCAGCAGTTATAACGGCTTGGGTAACTATGGCTACACCTTC
CDR3: CASSYNGLGNYGYTF

V: TRBV5-1
D: NA
J: TRBJ2-3
size: many
DNA: TGCGCCAGCAGCTTGGAGAGTCATCCCACAGATACGCAGTATTTT
CDR3: CASSLESHPTDTQYF

V: TRBV5-6
D: TRBD2
J: TRBJ2-1
size: many
DNA: TGTGCCAGCAGCTTGGACGGGGGGGAGTACAATGAGCAGTTCTTC
CDR3: CASSLDGGEYNEQFF

V: TRBV6-5
D: NA
J: TRBJ2-6
size: few
DNA: TGTGCCAGCATCTCCCTAGCCTCTGGGGCCAACGTCCTGACTTTC
CDR3: CASISLASGANVLTF

V: TRBV20-1
D: NA
J: TRBJ2-3
size: few
DNA: TGCAGTGCTAGAGCGGGGGGCGGTGATACGCAGTATTTT
CDR3: CSARAGGGDTQYF